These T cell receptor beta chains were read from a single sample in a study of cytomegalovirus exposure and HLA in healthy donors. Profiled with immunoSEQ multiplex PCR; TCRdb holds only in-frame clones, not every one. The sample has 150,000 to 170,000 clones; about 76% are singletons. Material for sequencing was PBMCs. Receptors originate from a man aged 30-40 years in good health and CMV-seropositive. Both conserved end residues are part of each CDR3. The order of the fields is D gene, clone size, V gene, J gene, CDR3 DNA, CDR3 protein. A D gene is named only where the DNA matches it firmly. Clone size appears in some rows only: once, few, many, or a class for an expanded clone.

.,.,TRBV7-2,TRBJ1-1,TGTGCCAGCAGCGGCCTAGGGGGGGCAACGGCTTTCTTT,CASSGLGGATAFF
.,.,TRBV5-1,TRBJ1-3,TGCGCCAGCAGCTTGGGGAGCTCTGGAAACACCATATATTTT,CASSLGSSGNTIYF
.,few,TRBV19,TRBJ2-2,TGTGCCAGTAGACCCCCCGGGACCGGGGAGCTGTTTTTT,CASRPPGTGELFF
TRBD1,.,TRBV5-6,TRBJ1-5,TGTGCCAGCAGCTTCCGGGACAGAGACAATCAGCCCCAGCATTTT,CASSFRDRDNQPQHF
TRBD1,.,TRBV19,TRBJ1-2,TGTGCCAGCATACCGGGACAGGGCATCCAAGGGCGGGGCTACACCTTC,CASIPGQGIQGRGYTF
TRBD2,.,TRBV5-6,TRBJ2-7,TGTGCCAGCAGCTTGGGTCGCCGAGCGGGAGGGACCTACGAGCAGTACTTC,CASSLGRRAGGTYEQYF
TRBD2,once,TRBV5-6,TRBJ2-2,TGTGCCAGCAGCTTTTTGCTAGCGGGGAACACCGGGGAGCTGTTTTTT,CASSFLLAGNTGELFF
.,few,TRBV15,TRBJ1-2,TGTGCCACCAGCAGAGGAACAGGTTATGGCTACACCTTC,CATSRGTGYGYTF
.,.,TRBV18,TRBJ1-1,TGTGCCAGCTCACCACCTTCGGGGAACACTGAAGCTTTCTTT,CASSPPSGNTEAFF
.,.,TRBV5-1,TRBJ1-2,TGCGCCAGCACCACGAACGTGGGGGGTAACTATGGCTACACCTTC,CASTTNVGGNYGYTF
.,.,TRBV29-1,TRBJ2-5,TGCAGCGTTGGAGGGAGCGGGGAGACCCAGTACTTC,CSVGGSGETQYF
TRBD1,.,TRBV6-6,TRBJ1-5,TGTGCCAGCAGAGGACAGGGAAATCAGCCCCAGCATTTT,CASRGQGNQPQHF
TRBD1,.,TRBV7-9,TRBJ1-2,TGTGCCAGCACCGTAGGAGGGGGCGGAGGCTACACCTTC,CASTVGGGGGYTF
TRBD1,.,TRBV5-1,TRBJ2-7,TGCGCCAGCAGCTGGGGACAGGGGATCAACGAGCAGTACTTC,CASSWGQGINEQYF
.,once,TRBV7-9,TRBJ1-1,TGTGCCAGCAGCTACCCGGCGGGGCTGAACACTGAAGCTTTCTTT,CASSYPAGLNTEAFF
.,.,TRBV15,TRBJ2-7,TGTGCCACCAGCATACCGCCTTCGGACGAGCAGTACTTC,CATSIPPSDEQYF
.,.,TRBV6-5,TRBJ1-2,TGTGCCAGCAGTTACTCCGAGGGATACTATGGCTACACCTTC,CASSYSEGYYGYTF
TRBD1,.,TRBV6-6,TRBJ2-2,TGTGCCAGCAGAGAGGGGGCAATCGAGGCCGGGGAGCTGTTTTTT,CASREGAIEAGELFF
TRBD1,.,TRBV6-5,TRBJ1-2,TGTGCCAGCAGTTATGGGACAGGGCCCGGTGGGGTCTACACCTTC,CASSYGTGPGGVYTF
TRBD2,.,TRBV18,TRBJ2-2,TGTGCCAGCTCACCAGGAGCGGGGGTGACCGGGGAGCTGTTTTTT,CASSPGAGVTGELFF
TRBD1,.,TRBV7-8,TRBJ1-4,TGTGCCAGCAGCCTAATTAAGGGACAGGAACTGTTTTTT,CASSLIKGQELFF
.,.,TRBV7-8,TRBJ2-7,TGTGCCAGCAGCCCAACGGAGAAATCCTACGAGCAGTACTTC,CASSPTEKSYEQYF
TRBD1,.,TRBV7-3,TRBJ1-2,TGTGCCAGCAGTCCCGGGACAGGGCTTTTTGGCTACACCTTC,CASSPGTGLFGYTF
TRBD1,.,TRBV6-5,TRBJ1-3,TGTGCCAGCAGACTAAAGACAGGGTCGGGAAACACCATATATTTT,CASRLKTGSGNTIYF
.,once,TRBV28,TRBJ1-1,TGTGCCAGCAGTTTAGACTTCTTGACGGGAGCTTTCTTT,CASSLDFLTGAFF
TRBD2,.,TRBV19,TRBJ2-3,TGTGCCAGTAGTATAAGGGTAGCGGGAGAGGCGGATACGCAGTATTTT,CASSIRVAGEADTQYF
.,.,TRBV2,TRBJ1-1,TGTGCCACCCCCCTGGAGGGGCGAACTGAAGCTTTCTTT,CATPLEGRTEAFF
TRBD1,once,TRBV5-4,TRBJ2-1,TGTGCCAGCAGCTTGGGGGGCCAGGGGGTGAATGAGCAGTTCTTC,CASSLGGQGVNEQFF
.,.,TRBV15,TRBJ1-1,TGTGCCACCAGCAGCCAGGGTTCAAAGACTGAAGCTTTCTTT,CATSSQGSKTEAFF
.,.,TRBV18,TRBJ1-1,TGTGCCAGCTCAGGTACACAGGGTTACAGGACTGAAGCTTTCTTT,CASSGTQGYRTEAFF
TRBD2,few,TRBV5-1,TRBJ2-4,TGCGCCAGCAGCCTGGGACTAGCGGGAGGGCCTATAAACATTCAGTACTTC,CASSLGLAGGPINIQYF
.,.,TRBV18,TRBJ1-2,TGTGCCAGCTCACCACCGGAGGATCGACGGGGCTACACCTTC,CASSPPEDRRGYTF
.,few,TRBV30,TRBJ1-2,TGTGCCTGGAGTGTACTTGCCAGGGTGAACTATGGCTACACCTTC,CAWSVLARVNYGYTF
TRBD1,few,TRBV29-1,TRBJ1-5,TGCAGCGTTCAGGGGGCGGGTCAGCCCCAGCATTTT,CSVQGAGQPQHF
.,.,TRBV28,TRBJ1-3,TGTGCCAGCAGTTTATGGGACATTGGAAACACCATATATTTT,CASSLWDIGNTIYF
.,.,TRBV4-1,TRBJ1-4,TGCGCCAGCAGCCAAGACCAGGCTACAACTAATGAAAAACTGTTTTTT,CASSQDQATTNEKLFF
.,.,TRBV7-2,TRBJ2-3,TGTGCCAGCAGCTTATTACTCCGGGACTGGCTGTATTTT,CASSLLLRDWLYF
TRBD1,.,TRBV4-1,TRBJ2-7,TGCGCCAGCAGCCCCTGGGACAGTCCGGACGAGCAGTACTTC,CASSPWDSPDEQYF
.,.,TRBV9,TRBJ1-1,TGTGCCAGCAGCGTTGGGGGCTCGACTGAAGCTTTCTTT,CASSVGGSTEAFF
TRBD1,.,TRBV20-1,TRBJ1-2,TGCAGGACCGGGACAGTATATGGCTACACCTTC,CRTGTVYGYTF